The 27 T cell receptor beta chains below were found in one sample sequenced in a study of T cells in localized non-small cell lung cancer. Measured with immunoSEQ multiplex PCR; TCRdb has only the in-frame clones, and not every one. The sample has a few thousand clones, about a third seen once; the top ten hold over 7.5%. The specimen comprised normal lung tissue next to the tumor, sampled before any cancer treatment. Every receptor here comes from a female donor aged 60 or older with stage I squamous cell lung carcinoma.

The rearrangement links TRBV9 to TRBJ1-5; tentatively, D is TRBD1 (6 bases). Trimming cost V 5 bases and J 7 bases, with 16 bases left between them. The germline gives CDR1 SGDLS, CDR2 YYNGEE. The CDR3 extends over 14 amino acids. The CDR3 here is CASRQEQGRQPQHF. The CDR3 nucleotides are TGTGCCAGCAGACAGGAGCAGGGGAGGCAGCCCCAGCATTTT.

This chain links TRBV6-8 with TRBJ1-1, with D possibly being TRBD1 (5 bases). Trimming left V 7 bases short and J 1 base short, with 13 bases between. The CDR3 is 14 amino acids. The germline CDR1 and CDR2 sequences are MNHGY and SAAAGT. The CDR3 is CASTLRGRNTEAFF. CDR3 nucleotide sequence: TGTGCCAGCACCCTAAGGGGCAGGAACACTGAAGCTTTCTTT.

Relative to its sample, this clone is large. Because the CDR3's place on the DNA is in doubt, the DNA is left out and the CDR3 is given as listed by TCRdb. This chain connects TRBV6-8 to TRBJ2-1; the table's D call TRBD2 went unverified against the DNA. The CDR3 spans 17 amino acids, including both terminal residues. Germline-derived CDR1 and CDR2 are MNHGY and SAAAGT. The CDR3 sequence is CAISTSGSKAGGNEQFF.

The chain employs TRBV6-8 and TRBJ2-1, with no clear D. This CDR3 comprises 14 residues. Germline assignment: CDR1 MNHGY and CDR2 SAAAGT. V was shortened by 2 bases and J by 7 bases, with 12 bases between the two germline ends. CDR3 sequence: CASSYDDWSNEQFF. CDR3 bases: TGTGCCAGCAGTTACGACGACTGGTCTAATGAGCAGTTCTTC.

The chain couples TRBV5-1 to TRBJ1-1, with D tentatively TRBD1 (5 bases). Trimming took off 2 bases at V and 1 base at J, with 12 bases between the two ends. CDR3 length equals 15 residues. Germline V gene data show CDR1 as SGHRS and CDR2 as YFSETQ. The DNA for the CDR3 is TGCGCCAGCAGCTTAAGGGGCGGAGAGAACACTGAAGCTTTCTTT. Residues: CASSLRGGENTEAFF.

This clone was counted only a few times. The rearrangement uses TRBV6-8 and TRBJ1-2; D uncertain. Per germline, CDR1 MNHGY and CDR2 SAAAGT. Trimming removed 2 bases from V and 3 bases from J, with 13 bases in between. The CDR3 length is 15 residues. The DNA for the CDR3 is TGTGCCAGCAGTTACAGTGGCAGGTCGGACTATGGCTACACCTTC. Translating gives CASSYSGRSDYGYTF.

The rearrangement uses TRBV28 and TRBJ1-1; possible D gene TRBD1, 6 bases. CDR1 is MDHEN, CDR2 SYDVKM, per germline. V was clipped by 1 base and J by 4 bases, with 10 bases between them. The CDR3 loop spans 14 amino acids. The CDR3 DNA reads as TGTGCCAGCAGTTTATCCGCAGGGGCCACTGAAGCTTTCTTT. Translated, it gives CASSLSAGATEAFF.

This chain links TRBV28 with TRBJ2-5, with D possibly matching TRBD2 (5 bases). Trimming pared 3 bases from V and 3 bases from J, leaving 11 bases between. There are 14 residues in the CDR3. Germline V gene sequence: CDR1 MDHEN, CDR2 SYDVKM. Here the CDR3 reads CASSLDDGEETQYF. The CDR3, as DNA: TGTGCCAGCAGTTTGGACGACGGGGAAGAGACCCAGTACTTC.

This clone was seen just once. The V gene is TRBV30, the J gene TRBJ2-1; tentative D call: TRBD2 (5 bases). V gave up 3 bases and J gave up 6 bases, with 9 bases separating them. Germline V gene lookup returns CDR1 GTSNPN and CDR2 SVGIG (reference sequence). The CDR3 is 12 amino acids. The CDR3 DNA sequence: TGTGCCTGGAGCGGAGGCAGCAATGAGCAGTTCTTC. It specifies CAWSGGSNEQFF.

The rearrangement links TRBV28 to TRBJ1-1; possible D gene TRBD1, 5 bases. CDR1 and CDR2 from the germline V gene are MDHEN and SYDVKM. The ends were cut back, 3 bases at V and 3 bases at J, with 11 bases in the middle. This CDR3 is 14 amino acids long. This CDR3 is CASSLTTGDTEAFF. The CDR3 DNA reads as TGTGCCAGCAGTTTGACGACGGGGGACACTGAAGCTTTCTTT.

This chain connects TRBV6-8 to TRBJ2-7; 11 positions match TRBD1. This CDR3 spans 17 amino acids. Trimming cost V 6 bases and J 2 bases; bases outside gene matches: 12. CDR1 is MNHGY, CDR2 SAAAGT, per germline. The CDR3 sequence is CASRGQGAREGTYEQYF. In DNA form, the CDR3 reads TGTGCCAGCAGAGGACAGGGGGCGCGTGAGGGGACCTACGAGCAGTACTTC.

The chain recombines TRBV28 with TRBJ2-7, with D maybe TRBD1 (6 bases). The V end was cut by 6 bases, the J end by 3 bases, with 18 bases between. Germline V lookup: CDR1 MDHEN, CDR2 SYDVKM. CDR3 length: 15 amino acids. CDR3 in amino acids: CASRPTGTSYYEQYF. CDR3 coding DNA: TGTGCCAGCAGACCTACCGGGACAAGTTACTACGAGCAGTACTTC. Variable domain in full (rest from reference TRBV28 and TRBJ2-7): DVKVTQSSRYLVKRTGEKVFLECVQDMDHENMFWYRQDPGLGLRLIYFSYDVKMKEKGDIPEGYSVSREKKERFSLILESASTNQTSMYLCASRPTGTSYYEQYFGPGTRLTVT.

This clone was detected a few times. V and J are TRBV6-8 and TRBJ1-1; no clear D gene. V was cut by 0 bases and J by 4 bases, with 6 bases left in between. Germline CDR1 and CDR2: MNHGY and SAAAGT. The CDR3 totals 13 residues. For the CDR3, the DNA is TGTGCCAGCAGTTACTCGTTGAGCACTGAAGCTTTCTTT. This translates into CASSYSLSTEAFF.

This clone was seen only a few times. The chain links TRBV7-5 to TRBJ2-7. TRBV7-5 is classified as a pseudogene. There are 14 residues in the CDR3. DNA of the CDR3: TGTGCCAGCAGCTTGGGTTTATTTCGAGCCGAGCAGTACTTC. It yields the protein CASSLGLFRAEQYF.

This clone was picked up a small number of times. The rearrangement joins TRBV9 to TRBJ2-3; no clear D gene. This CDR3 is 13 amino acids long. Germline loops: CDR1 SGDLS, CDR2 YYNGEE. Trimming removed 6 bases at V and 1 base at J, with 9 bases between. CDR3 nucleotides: TGTGCCAGCAACCTCTTGGGCACAGATACGCAGTATTTT. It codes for CASNLLGTDTQYF.

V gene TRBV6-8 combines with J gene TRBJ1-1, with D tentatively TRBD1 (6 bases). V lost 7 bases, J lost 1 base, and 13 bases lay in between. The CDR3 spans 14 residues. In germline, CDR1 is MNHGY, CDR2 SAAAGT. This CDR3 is CASKDRTENTEAFF. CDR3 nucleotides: TGTGCCAGCAAGGACCGGACAGAGAACACTGAAGCTTTCTTT.

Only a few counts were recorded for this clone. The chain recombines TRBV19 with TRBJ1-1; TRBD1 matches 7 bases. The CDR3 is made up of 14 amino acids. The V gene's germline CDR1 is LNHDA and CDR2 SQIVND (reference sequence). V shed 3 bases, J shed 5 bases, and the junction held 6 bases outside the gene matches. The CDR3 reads CASSITGVRTEAFF. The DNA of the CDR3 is TGTGCCAGTAGTATTACAGGGGTGAGGACTGAAGCTTTCTTT.

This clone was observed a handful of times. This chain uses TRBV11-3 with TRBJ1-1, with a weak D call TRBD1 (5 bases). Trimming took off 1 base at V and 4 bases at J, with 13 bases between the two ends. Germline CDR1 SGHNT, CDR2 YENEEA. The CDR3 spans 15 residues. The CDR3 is CASSLGGGGGTEAFF. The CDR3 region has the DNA TGTGCCAGCAGCTTAGGTGGTGGGGGAGGCACTGAAGCTTTCTTT.

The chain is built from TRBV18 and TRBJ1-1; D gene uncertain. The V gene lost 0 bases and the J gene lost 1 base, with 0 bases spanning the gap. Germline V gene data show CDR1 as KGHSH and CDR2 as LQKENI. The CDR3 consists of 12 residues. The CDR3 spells CASSPPNTEAFF. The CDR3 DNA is TGTGCCAGCTCACCACCGAACACTGAAGCTTTCTTT.

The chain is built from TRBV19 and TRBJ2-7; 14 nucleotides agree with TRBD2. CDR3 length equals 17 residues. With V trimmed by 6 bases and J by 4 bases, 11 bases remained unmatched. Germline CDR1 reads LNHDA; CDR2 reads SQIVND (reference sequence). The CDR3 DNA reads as TGTGCCAGTAGAGGGACTAGCGGGGGCCCTAGAGTATACGAGCAGTACTTC. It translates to CASRGTSGGPRVYEQYF.

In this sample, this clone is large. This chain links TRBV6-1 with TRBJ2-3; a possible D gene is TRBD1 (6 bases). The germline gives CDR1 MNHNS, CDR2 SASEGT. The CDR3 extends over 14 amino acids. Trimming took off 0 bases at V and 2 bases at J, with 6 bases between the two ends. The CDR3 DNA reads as TGTGCCAGCAGTGAAGCGGGGGCCACAGATACGCAGTATTTT. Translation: CASSEAGATDTQYF.

In DNA form, the CDR3 reads TGTGCCAGTAGTAATGGTCTGGGGGGCTACGAGCAGTACTTC. Translation: CASSNGLGGYEQYF. V and J are TRBV19 and TRBJ2-7, with D perhaps matching TRBD2 (6 bases). Germline V gene sequence: CDR1 LNHDA, CDR2 SQIVND (reference sequence). The ends were cut back, 4 bases at V and 3 bases at J, with 13 bases in the middle. This CDR3 comprises 14 residues.

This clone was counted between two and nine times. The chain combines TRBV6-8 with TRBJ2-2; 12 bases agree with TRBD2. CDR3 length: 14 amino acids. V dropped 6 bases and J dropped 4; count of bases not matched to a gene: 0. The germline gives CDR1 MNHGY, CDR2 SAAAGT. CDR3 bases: TGTGCCAGCAGACTAGCGGGGGGCACCGGGGAGCTGTTTTTT. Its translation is CASRLAGGTGELFF.

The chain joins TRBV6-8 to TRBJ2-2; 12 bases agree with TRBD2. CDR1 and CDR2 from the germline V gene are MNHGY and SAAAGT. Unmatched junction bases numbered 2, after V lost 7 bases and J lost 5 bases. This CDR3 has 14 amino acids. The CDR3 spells CASTTSGGTGELFF. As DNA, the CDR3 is TGTGCCAGCACGACTAGCGGGGGTACCGGGGAGCTGTTTTTT.

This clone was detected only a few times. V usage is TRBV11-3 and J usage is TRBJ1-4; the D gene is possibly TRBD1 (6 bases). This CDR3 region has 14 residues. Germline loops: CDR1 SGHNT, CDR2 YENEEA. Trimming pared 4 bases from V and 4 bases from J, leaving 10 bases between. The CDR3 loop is CASSYGTLNEKLFF. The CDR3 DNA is TGTGCCAGCAGCTACGGGACACTTAATGAAAAACTGTTTTTT.

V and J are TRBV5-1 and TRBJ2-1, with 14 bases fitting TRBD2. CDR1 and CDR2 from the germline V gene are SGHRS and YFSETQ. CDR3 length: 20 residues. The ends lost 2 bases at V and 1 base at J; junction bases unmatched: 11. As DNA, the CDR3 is TGCGCCAGCAGCTTTGGTACCGGGACTAGCGGGAGTTGGTCCTACAATGAGCAGTTCTTC. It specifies CASSFGTGTSGSWSYNEQFF.

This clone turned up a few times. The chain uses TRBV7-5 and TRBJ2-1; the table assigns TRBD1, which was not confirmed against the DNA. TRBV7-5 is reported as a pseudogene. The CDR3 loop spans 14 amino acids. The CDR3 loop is CASSFEQGAREQFF. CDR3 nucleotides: TGTGCCAGCAGCTTCGAACAGGGGGCGAGGGAGCAGTTCTTC.